The next 9 T cell receptor beta chains were all read from a single sample in a study of cytomegalovirus exposure and HLA in healthy donors. 60 Vbeta and 13 Jbeta primers were used in PCR. Some clones are missing from TCRdb's copy, which holds only in-frame ones; the method was immunoSEQ multiplex PCR. The sample shows 270,000 or so clones, around 86% of them seen only once. The sample was PBMCs. The receptors originated from a man aged 35-49 years in good health and CMV-seropositive.

V and J are TRBV5-1 and TRBJ2-5; D perhaps matches TRBD1 (6 bases). Germline values: CDR1 SGHRS, CDR2 YFSETQ. The CDR3 has 12 amino acids. Trimming pared 0 bases from V and 11 bases from J, leaving 11 bases between. This CDR3 reads CASSLDRVAQYF. The CDR3 nucleotides read TGCGCCAGCAGCTTGGACAGGGTAGCTCAGTACTTC.

The chain is built from TRBV15 and TRBJ2-3; 7 bases match TRBD2. The ends lost 0 bases at V and 5 bases at J; junction bases unmatched: 5. From germline, CDR1 is LNHNV and CDR2 YYDKDF (reference sequence). The length of the CDR3 is 15 residues. DNA of the CDR3: TGTGCCACCAGCAGAGAAGGGAGGGCCGGAGATACGCAGTATTTT. This gives the protein CATSREGRAGDTQYF.

The chain joins TRBV5-8 to TRBJ1-5; D perhaps matches TRBD1 (6 bases). The CDR3 is made up of 14 amino acids. V dropped 4 bases and J dropped 0 bases, with 8 bases sitting between them. The germline V gene encodes CDR1 SGHTS and CDR2 YDEGEE. The CDR3 protein is CASSDRNSNQPQHF. CDR3 coding DNA: TGTGCCAGCAGCGACAGGAATAGCAATCAGCCCCAGCATTTT.

The chain is built from TRBV4-3 and TRBJ2-2; 10 positions match TRBD2. V shed 1 base and J 7 bases; nucleotides not matched to a gene: 9. Germline V gene data show CDR1 as LGHNA and CDR2 as YSLEER. The CDR3 spans 17 residues. The CDR3 region is CASSQAPLLAGIGELFF. CDR3 nucleotide sequence: TGCGCCAGCAGCCAAGCCCCTTTACTAGCGGGAATCGGGGAGCTGTTTTTT.

The V gene is TRBV7-9, the J gene TRBJ2-3; 10 bases align to TRBD2. Germline V gene lookup returns CDR1 SEHNR and CDR2 FQNEAQ (reference sequence). Unmatched junction bases numbered 9, after V lost 5 bases and J lost 4 bases. The CDR3 loop spans 16 amino acids. The CDR3 nucleotides read TGTGCCAGCAGCCCGAGGCTAGCGGGAGTTTCAGATACGCAGTATTTT. This encodes CASSPRLAGVSDTQYF.

This sequence joins TRBV15 and TRBJ1-2, with TRBD1 identical over 8 bases. Trimming took 3 bases from V and 4 from J; bases not matched to a gene: 7. This CDR3 contains 15 residues. The germline V gene encodes CDR1 LNHNV and CDR2 YYDKDF (reference sequence). CDR3: CATSSPGTGRYGYTF. DNA of the CDR3: TGTGCCACCAGCAGCCCCGGGACAGGACGCTATGGCTACACCTTC. The entire variable domain, with the rest obtained from reference TRBV15 and TRBJ1-2, is as follows: DAMVIQNPRYQVTQFGKPVTLSCSQTLNHNVMYWYQQKSSQAPKLLFHYYDKDFNNEADTPDNFQSRRPNTSFCFLDIRSPGLGDTAMYLCATSSPGTGRYGYTFGSGTRLTVV.

V is TRBV7-2 and J is TRBJ1-5; 9 nucleotides align to TRBD1. The CDR3 runs to 15 residues. The germline CDR1 and CDR2 sequences are SGHTA and FQGNSA. V lost 5 bases, J lost 2 bases, and 4 bases stayed unmatched. CDR3 region: CASSGRTGGNQPQHF. DNA for the CDR3: TGTGCCAGCAGCGGACGGACAGGGGGCAATCAGCCCCAGCATTTT.

The genes are TRBV7-6 and TRBJ2-3; TRBD2 might be the D (6 bases). Per germline, CDR1 SGHVS and CDR2 FNYEAQ. The CDR3 has 15 amino acids. Between the trimmed V and J ends, which lost 5 bases and 3 bases, there was a span of 15 bases. In DNA, the CDR3 is TGTGCCAGCAGCCTACTAGCCTCGGGGACAGATACGCAGTATTTT. Translated: CASSLLASGTDTQYF.

The sample holds one count of this clone. This chain uses TRBV9 with TRBJ1-1, with D perhaps TRBD1 (5 bases). Trimming took 4 bases from V and 1 from J, leaving 8 bases between them. Germline values: CDR1 SGDLS, CDR2 YYNGEE. The CDR3 contains 13 residues. The CDR3, as DNA: TGTGCCAGCAGCCTGGGGCAGAACACTGAAGCTTTCTTT. This codes for CASSLGQNTEAFF.